The 20 T cell receptor beta chains given below trace back to one sample, sequenced in a study of shared clonotypes between healthy human individuals. TCRdb's table, derived via immunoSEQ multiplex PCR, lists solely in-frame clones and lacks some. The table has about 480,000 clones, around 79% seen once; the top ten hold roughly an eighth. The sequenced material came from PBMCs. Receptor source: a woman between 35 and 50 years old in good health. Some clones in this sample may be carry-over from other donors' samples.

This sequence joins TRBV6-6 and TRBJ1-2; TRBD1 matches at 9 bases. CDR3 length: 15 amino acids. V gave up 5 bases and J gave up 4 bases; unmatched junction bases: 8. Germline V gene lookup returns CDR1 MNHNY and CDR2 SVGAGI (reference sequence). The CDR3 loop is CASSTQGARIYGYTF. DNA of the CDR3: TGTGCCAGCAGTACACAGGGGGCGCGTATCTATGGCTACACCTTC.

The chain combines TRBV5-5 with TRBJ2-3, with TRBD2 matching over 14 bases. Germline V CDR1 and CDR2: SGHKS, YYEKEE (reference sequence). After removal of 0 bases from V and 6 bases from J, the junction contained 9 bases not matched to a gene. The CDR3 is made up of 18 amino acids. The CDR3 DNA follows: TGTGCCAGCAGCTTGGGGCGGGGACTAGCGGGAGCACATGATACGCAGTATTTT. As protein: CASSLGRGLAGAHDTQYF.

J is TRBJ2-2 and V is TRBV9, with a possible D match to TRBD2 (6 bases). The CDR3 has 17 amino acids. From germline, CDR1 is SGDLS and CDR2 YYNGEE. The V gene lost 2 bases and the J gene lost 4 bases, with 18 bases spanning the gap. CDR3 sequence: CASSVNPPAGSTGELFF. In nucleotides, the CDR3 is TGTGCCAGCAGCGTGAACCCTCCAGCGGGTAGCACCGGGGAGCTGTTTTTT. Using reference TRBV9 and TRBJ2-2 for the parts outside the CDR3, the full variable domain is DSGVTQTPKHLITATGQRVTLRCSPRSGDLSVYWYQQSLDQGLQFLIQYYNGEERAKGNILERFSAQQFPDLHSELNLSSLELGDSALYFCASSVNPPAGSTGELFFGEGSRLTVL.

The V and J genes are TRBV30 and TRBJ2-1; 7 positions match TRBD2. Per germline, CDR1 GTSNPN and CDR2 SVGIG (reference sequence). The CDR3 loop spans 14 amino acids. J lost 4 bases, V lost 3 bases, and 6 bases had no gene match. The CDR3 reads CAWRWRERYNEQFF. The CDR3 coding sequence is TGTGCCTGGAGGTGGCGGGAGCGGTACAATGAGCAGTTCTTC.

The chain couples TRBV7-8 to TRBJ2-1, with 7 bases aligning to TRBD2. Germline V gene sequence: CDR1 SGHVS, CDR2 FQNEAQ. The CDR3 totals 14 residues. The junction had 5 bases not matched to a gene; V was cut back by 3 bases and J by 6 bases. The CDR3 nucleotides are TGTGCCAGCAGCTTTAAGGGAGGGGTCAATGAGCAGTTCTTC. It is translated as CASSFKGGVNEQFF.

The chain has TRBV4-1 and TRBJ2-5; 11 bases fit TRBD2. Trimming at V came to 4 bases and at J to 5 bases, leaving 3 bases not matched to a gene. The CDR3 length is 14 residues. From germline, CDR1 is MGHRA and CDR2 YSYEKL. In DNA form, the CDR3 reads TGCGCCAGCAGCCTGACTAGCGGGATCGAGACCCAGTACTTC. Translating gives CASSLTSGIETQYF.

This clone was detected a few times. The chain links TRBV11-2 to TRBJ2-7; 13 positions agree with TRBD2. The CDR3 length is 16 residues. The ends lost 5 bases at V and 2 bases at J; junction bases unmatched: 6. Germline CDR1 SGHAT, CDR2 FQNNGV. CDR3 protein: CASSLTGTSGTYEQYF. DNA of the CDR3: TGTGCCAGCAGCCTCACCGGGACTAGCGGGACCTACGAGCAGTACTTC.

This clone was counted between two and nine times. J is TRBJ1-1 and V is TRBV7-9; no definite D call. Deletions cut 4 bases from V and 0 bases from J, with 9 bases between. The CDR3 is 14 residues long. Germline V CDR1 and CDR2: SEHNR, FQNEAQ (reference sequence). CDR3 nucleotide sequence: TGTGCCAGCAGCTCTTGGGCCATGAACACTGAAGCTTTCTTT. Translation gives CASSSWAMNTEAFF.

The chain is built from TRBV5-1 and TRBJ1-2, with D tentatively TRBD1 (5 bases). There are 13 residues in the CDR3. CDR1 is SGHRS and CDR2 is YFSETQ in the germline V gene. Trimming stripped 5 bases from V and 8 bases from J, with 16 bases between. This CDR3 reads CASSTPGYGGYTF. The CDR3 DNA reads as TGCGCCAGCAGTACCCCAGGGTATGGAGGCTACACCTTC.

The table lists this clone with a few counts. A much larger clone differs from this one at a single base, so this may be a read error. The chain is built from TRBV2 and TRBJ1-1, with 8 bases lining up with TRBD1. The germline gives CDR1 SNHLY, CDR2 FYNNEI. CDR3 length: 13 amino acids. V lost 6 bases, J lost 1 base, and 1 base stayed unmatched. CDR3 sequence reads: CASRDRENTEAFF. DNA of the CDR3: TGTGCCAGCAGGGACAGGGAGAACACTGAAGCTTTCTTT. The full variable domain, rest sourced from reference TRBV2 and TRBJ1-1, is EPEVTQTPSHQVTQMGQEVILRCVPISNHLYFYWYRQILGQKVEFLVSFYNNEISEKSEIFDDQFSVERPDGSNFTLKIRSTKLEDSAMYFCASRDRENTEAFFGQGTRLTVV.

This sequence joins TRBV9 and TRBJ1-2; 7 nucleotides agree with TRBD1. The CDR3 spans 13 residues. V dropped 0 bases and J dropped 8; count of bases not matched to a gene: 4. Germline CDR1 and CDR2: SGDLS and YYNGEE. This CDR3 reads CASSVEQGIGYTF. For the CDR3, the DNA is TGTGCCAGCAGCGTAGAACAGGGGATCGGCTACACCTTC.

The table lists this clone with a few counts. This chain connects TRBV11-2 to TRBJ1-3; a weak D match, TRBD1 (5 bases). With 5 bases removed from V and 3 bases from J, the gap between germline ends came to 14 bases. Germline V lookup: CDR1 SGHAT, CDR2 FQNNGV. The CDR3 consists of 15 residues. This CDR3 is CASSPLGGVGNTIYF. The DNA for the CDR3 is TGTGCCAGCAGCCCGCTTGGGGGGGTTGGAAACACCATATATTTT.

This clone has a single count. The V and J genes are TRBV6-1 and TRBJ2-7, with 9 bases identical to TRBD1. CDR1 is MNHNS and CDR2 is SASEGT in the germline V gene. This CDR3 is 17 amino acids long. After removal of 4 bases from V and 4 bases from J, the junction contained 14 bases not matched to a gene. This CDR3 reads CASSGQGEVSGEYEQYF. The DNA of the CDR3 is TGTGCCAGCAGTGGACAGGGGGAGGTTAGCGGAGAGTACGAGCAGTACTTC.

This clone was seen once. The chain uses TRBV7-9 and TRBJ1-1; no clear D. Germline lookup yields CDR1 SEHNR and CDR2 FQNEAQ (reference sequence). V gave up 5 bases and J gave up 6 bases, with 10 bases separating them. The CDR3 length is 12 residues. CDR3 bases: TGTGCCAGCAGCCTCGGAGGGCCTGAAGCTTTCTTT. Translation gives CASSLGGPEAFF.

This chain connects TRBV30 to TRBJ2-5, with D possibly matching TRBD1 (5 bases). Gene TRBJ2-7 matches the end of the DNA better, so the J call may be wrong. CDR1 and CDR2 from the germline V gene are GTSNPN and SVGIG (reference sequence). This CDR3 contains 11 residues. The DNA for the CDR3 is TGTGCCTGGAGTAACAGGTACGAGCAGTACTTC. It specifies CAWSNRYEQYF.

This clone was seen ten or more times. The V call is TRBV1, the J call TRBJ1-2. TRBV1 is marked as a pseudogene. The CDR3 totals 16 residues. CDR3 loop: CTSSQDRAASNYGYTF. As DNA, the CDR3 is TGCACCAGCAGCCAAGATAGGGCAGCTTCTAACTATGGCTACACCTTC.

The chain combines TRBV15 with TRBJ1-1; TRBD1 matches 8 bases. This CDR3 has 17 residues. Losses at the gene ends were 3 bases for V and 4 bases for J; bases not matched to a gene: 13. Germline V gene lookup returns CDR1 LNHNV and CDR2 YYDKDF (reference sequence). The CDR3 coding sequence is TGTGCCACCAGCAGGAAGACAGGGGTGGGTTTTTCCACTGAAGCTTTCTTT. Translating it yields CATSRKTGVGFSTEAFF.

This chain uses TRBV4-1 with TRBJ2-3, with unresolved D. The CDR3 contains 14 residues. Trimming pared 0 bases from V and 2 bases from J, leaving 6 bases between. Per germline, CDR1 MGHRA and CDR2 YSYEKL. The CDR3 DNA reads as TGCGCCAGCAGCCAAGATGGGTACACAGATACGCAGTATTTT. Its translation: CASSQDGYTDTQYF.

V usage is TRBV11-2 and J usage is TRBJ1-1; D unclear. The CDR3 is 15 residues long. Germline V lookup: CDR1 SGHAT, CDR2 FQNNGV. Trimming shortened V by 7 bases and J by 0 bases, and 15 bases separated the two germline ends. The DNA of the CDR3 is TGTGCCAGCACCTCTACCGAGGGCATGAACACTGAAGCTTTCTTT. It translates to CASTSTEGMNTEAFF.

The rearrangement links TRBV7-2 to TRBJ2-7; 7 bases fit TRBD2. This CDR3 region has 13 residues. From germline, CDR1 is SGHTA and CDR2 FQGNSA. Losses at the gene ends were 2 bases for V and 6 bases for J; bases not matched to a gene: 4. DNA of the CDR3: TGTGCCAGCAGCTTACGACTAGCTCCCGAGCAGTACTTC. It translates to CASSLRLAPEQYF.